What follows are 11 T cell receptor beta chains derived from one specimen sequenced in a study of blood T cells in healthy people across ages. The second PCR ran roughly 6 to 11 cycles with a sample-barcoded 5' primer and J-beta primers. TCRdb re-derived calls from the 5' RACE reads in MiXCR, one entry per CDR3 protein. This sample has 650,000 or so distinct CDR3 sequences; 45% to 60% occur once, and the top ten carry about 13%. The sequenced material came from blood. Source of these receptors: an elderly woman in good health.

This chain connects TRBV4-1 to TRBJ1-2, with D perhaps matching TRBD1 (5 bases). CDR1 is MGHRA, CDR2 YSYEKL, per germline. V dropped 0 bases and J dropped 3 bases, with 14 bases sitting between them. CDR3 length: 16 residues. CDR3 sequence (DNA): TGCGCCAGCAGCCAAGACAGCACGGGGGACTACTATGGCTACACCTTC. This encodes CASSQDSTGDYYGYTF.

This chain uses TRBV7-9 with TRBJ1-5; 9 positions match TRBD1. Germline V lookup: CDR1 SEHNR, CDR2 FQNEAQ (reference sequence). Unmatched junction bases numbered 6, after V lost 5 bases and J lost 7 bases. This CDR3 is 14 amino acids long. The CDR3 DNA reads TGTGCCAGCAGCCTCGGACAGGGGCTACAGCCCCAGCATTTT. This sequence encodes CASSLGQGLQPQHF. Based on the CDR3 plus reference TRBV7-9 and TRBJ1-5, the full variable domain is DTGVSQNPRHKITKRGQNVTFRCDPISEHNRLYWYRQTLGQGPEFLTYFQNEAQLEKSRLLSDRFSAERPKGSFSTLEIQRTEQGDSAMYLCASSLGQGLQPQHFGDGTRLSIL.

The CDR3 coding sequence is TGTGCCAGCAGTTACGGGGGGAAGACGGCTGGGGGCTACACCTTC. Residues: CASSYGGKTAGGYTF. The chain joins TRBV6-5 to TRBJ1-2; tentatively, D is TRBD1 (5 bases). This CDR3 contains 15 residues. The germline gives CDR1 MNHEY, CDR2 SVGAGI. The V end was cut by 2 bases, the J end by 8 bases, with 18 bases between.

This clonotype was observed many times. The gene calls are TRBV11-2 and TRBJ2-5; 9 nucleotides line up with TRBD1. Germline V gene lookup returns CDR1 SGHAT and CDR2 FQNNGV. The CDR3 has 15 amino acids. Trimming cost V 4 bases and J 2 bases; bases outside gene matches: 5. The CDR3 nucleotides read TGTGCCAGCAGCTCAGGACAGGGGTCACAAGAGACCCAGTACTTC. Its translation: CASSSGQGSQETQYF.

This clonotype was seen a handful of times. V is TRBV20-1 and J is TRBJ2-5; 10 bases match TRBD1. Germline CDR1 DFQATT, CDR2 SNEGSKA (reference sequence). V shed 0 bases and J 5 bases; nucleotides not matched to a gene: 6. The CDR3 is 15 amino acids. CDR3 coding DNA: TGCAGTGCTAGAGATTGGGACAGGGGCGGCGAGACCCAGTACTTC. This codes for CSARDWDRGGETQYF.

With regard to this clonotype: The germline gene is not matched at one end of the junction; a read error may be the cause. The V gene is TRBV9, the J gene TRBJ1-4, with a tentative D call TRBD1 (5 bases). This CDR3 is built from 15 residues. CDR1 is SGDLS and CDR2 is YYNGEE in the germline V gene. In DNA form, the CDR3 reads TGCGCCAGCAGCATAGGACACGGGAAGGATGAAAAACTGTTTTTT. As protein: CASSIGHGKDEKLFF.

This clonotype was seen more than once but under ten times. This chain links TRBV12-3 or TRBV12-4 with TRBJ2-2; 9 bases map to TRBD1. Losses at the gene ends were 5 bases for V and 7 bases for J; bases not matched to a gene: 8. The CDR3 extends over 15 amino acids. DNA of the CDR3: TGTGCCAGCAGTACCGGGACAGGGCTAGTCGGGGAGCTGTTTTTT. Translated: CASSTGTGLVGELFF.

The chain employs TRBV5-1 and TRBJ2-4; no reliable D call. The end of the DNA aligns better with TRBJ2-7, so the J call may be wrong. Germline lookup yields CDR1 SGHRS and CDR2 YFSETQ. This CDR3 spans 15 amino acids. The CDR3 sequence: CASSLSTVRTYEQYF. The CDR3 nucleotides are TGCGCCAGCAGCTTGAGCACAGTAAGGACCTACGAGCAGTACTTC.

At least ten counts were recorded for this clonotype. V usage is TRBV27 and J usage is TRBJ2-3; no clear D gene. The V and J ends lost 8 bases and 5 bases respectively, with 11 bases between them. The CDR3 extends over 12 amino acids. Germline V lookup: CDR1 MNHEY, CDR2 SMNVEV (reference sequence). The CDR3 is CASSVGRDTQYF. CDR3 DNA: TGTGCCAGCTCCGTCGGGCGAGATACGCAGTATTTT.

The CDR3 loop is CASSFFRGGVEQYF. CDR3 nucleotide sequence: TGTGCCAGCAGTTTTTTTAGGGGGGGAGTCGAGCAGTACTTC. The chain recombines TRBV28 with TRBJ2-7; possible D gene TRBD2, 7 bases. CDR3 size: 14 residues. Germline-derived CDR1 and CDR2 are MDHEN and SYDVKM. The V gene lost 3 bases and the J gene lost 6 bases, with 15 bases spanning the gap.

CDR3 nucleotide sequence: TGCGCCAGCAGCTTGATGACAGGGACCCACAATGAGCAGTTCTTC. Translated, it gives CASSLMTGTHNEQFF. The chain employs TRBV5-1 and TRBJ2-1; 7 bases align to TRBD1. J lost 5 bases, V lost 1 base, and 6 bases had no gene match. The CDR3 has 15 residues. Germline loops: CDR1 SGHRS, CDR2 YFSETQ.